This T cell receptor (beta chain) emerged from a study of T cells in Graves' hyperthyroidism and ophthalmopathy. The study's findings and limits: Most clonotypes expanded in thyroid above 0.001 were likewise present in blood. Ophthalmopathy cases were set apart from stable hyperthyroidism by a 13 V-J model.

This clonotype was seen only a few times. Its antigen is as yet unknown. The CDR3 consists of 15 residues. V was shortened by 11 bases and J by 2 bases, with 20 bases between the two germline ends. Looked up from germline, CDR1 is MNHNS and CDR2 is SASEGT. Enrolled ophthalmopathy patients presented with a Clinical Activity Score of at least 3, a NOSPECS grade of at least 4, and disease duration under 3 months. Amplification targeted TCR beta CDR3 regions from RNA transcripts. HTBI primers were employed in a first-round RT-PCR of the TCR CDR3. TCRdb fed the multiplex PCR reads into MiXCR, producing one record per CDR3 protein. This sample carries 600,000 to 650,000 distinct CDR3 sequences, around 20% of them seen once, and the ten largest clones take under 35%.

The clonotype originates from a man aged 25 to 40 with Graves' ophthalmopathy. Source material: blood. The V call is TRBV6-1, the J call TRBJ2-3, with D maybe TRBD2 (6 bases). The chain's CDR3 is CACKRTGEATDTQYF. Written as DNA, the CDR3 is TGTGCCTGTAAGAGGACGGGGGAGGCCACAGATACGCAGTATTTT.